Below are 21 T cell receptor beta chains sequenced from a single sample in a study of shared clonotypes between healthy human individuals. Clones were sequenced by immunoSEQ multiplex PCR, and TCRdb holds only the in-frame ones, with some missing. This table has approximately 2.4 million clones, approximately 95% appearing once. What was sequenced was naive CD4+ T cells sorted from blood. The subset denotes: CD45RA+ positively selected. These receptors were obtained from a young man in good health.

The chain combines TRBV5-1 with TRBJ1-4; tentatively, D is TRBD1 (5 bases). CDR1 is SGHRS, CDR2 YFSETQ, per germline. Trimming left V 3 bases short and J 0 bases short, with 9 bases between. The CDR3 spans 15 residues. The CDR3 DNA is TGCGCCAGCAGCTACACAGGAGCAACTAATGAAAAACTGTTTTTT. Residues: CASSYTGATNEKLFF.

The chain has TRBV30 and TRBJ1-2; D is possibly TRBD1 (5 bases). V was clipped by 3 bases and J by 3 bases, with 14 bases between them. There are 14 residues in the CDR3. Germline loops: CDR1 GTSNPN, CDR2 SVGIG (reference sequence). The CDR3 spells CAWSPNPGDYGYTF. CDR3 in DNA: TGTGCCTGGAGCCCTAACCCGGGGGACTATGGCTACACCTTC. Complete variable domain (other parts from reference TRBV30 and TRBJ1-2): SQTIHQWPATLVQPVGSPLSLECTVEGTSNPNLYWYRQAAGRGLQLLFYSVGIGQISSEVPQNLSASRPQDRQFILSSKKLLLSDSGFYLCAWSPNPGDYGYTFGSGTRLTVV.

The table lists this clone with a count of one. The chain couples TRBV11-2 to TRBJ1-1, with D hard to call. V lost 3 bases and J lost 3, with 5 bases in between. The CDR3 has 12 residues. CDR1 is SGHAT, CDR2 FQNNGV, per germline. CDR3 coding DNA: TGTGCCAGCAGCTTTAGGCACACTGAAGCTTTCTTT. Protein sequence: CASSFRHTEAFF.

The chain is built from TRBV7-8 and TRBJ2-1; D might be TRBD2 (6 bases). V was trimmed by 6 bases and J by 6 bases, leaving 21 bases between them. CDR3 size: 16 residues. CDR1 is SGHVS, CDR2 FQNEAQ, per germline. The CDR3 sequence is CASRPRPGLAANEQFF. The CDR3 DNA sequence: TGTGCCAGCAGACCTCGTCCGGGACTCGCGGCCAATGAGCAGTTCTTC.

This chain joins TRBV5-4 and TRBJ1-5, with 7 nucleotides matching TRBD1. The junction had 10 bases not matched to a gene; V was cut back by 4 bases and J by 3 bases. The germline gives CDR1 SGHNT, CDR2 YYREEE (reference sequence). CDR3 length: 16 residues. CDR3: CASSPDRNPFNQPQHF. CDR3 in DNA: TGTGCCAGCAGCCCGGACAGGAACCCCTTCAATCAGCCCCAGCATTTT.

V is TRBV5-6 and J is TRBJ1-1, with TRBD1 identical over 9 bases. The germline V gene has CDR1 SGHDT and CDR2 YYEEEE. J was trimmed by 2 bases and V by 6 bases; bases with no gene match: 11. The CDR3 has 16 residues. CDR3 coding DNA: TGTGCCAGCACCGCCCTCGACAGGGGGGTAAACACTGAAGCTTTCTTT. Its translation is CASTALDRGVNTEAFF.

The chain uses TRBV27 and TRBJ1-1, with D perhaps matching TRBD1 (5 bases). V was clipped by 9 bases and J by 3 bases, with 17 bases between them. The CDR3 is made up of 14 amino acids. The germline V gene encodes CDR1 MNHEY and CDR2 SMNVEV (reference sequence). In DNA, the CDR3 is TGTGCCAGTATGTCCCGAGCAGGGTACACTGAAGCTTTCTTT. Protein product: CASMSRAGYTEAFF.

The chain is built from TRBV5-1 and TRBJ2-7, with D unresolved. The CDR3 consists of 14 residues. The V end lost 0 bases, the J end lost 4 bases, and 11 bases lay between the germline ends. Looked up from germline, CDR1 is SGHRS and CDR2 is YFSETQ. CDR3 sequence reads: CASSLVGLKYEQYF. The CDR3 bases are TGCGCCAGCAGCTTGGTAGGTCTTAAATACGAGCAGTACTTC.

The CDR3: CASSSSGGPAPLHF. The CDR3 DNA reads TGTGCCAGCAGTTCCAGCGGGGGCCCAGCACCCCTCCACTTT. The J gene is TRBJ1-6, the V gene TRBV6-1, with D possibly TRBD1 on 6 matching bases. CDR1 is MNHNS, CDR2 SASEGT, per germline. The CDR3 is made up of 14 amino acids. V dropped 5 bases and J dropped 11 bases, with 16 bases sitting between them.

The V gene is TRBV7-3, the J gene TRBJ2-5; D is perhaps TRBD2 (5 bases). Trimming cost V 3 bases and J 4 bases, with 6 bases left between them. The CDR3 loop spans 12 amino acids. CDR1 is SGHTA and CDR2 is FQGTGA in the germline V gene. The CDR3, as DNA: TGTGCCAGCAGCTTGGAGGCAGAGACCCAGTACTTC. Translated, it gives CASSLEAETQYF. Based on the CDR3 plus reference TRBV7-3 and TRBJ2-5, the full variable domain is GAGVSQTPSNKVTEKGKYVELRCDPISGHTALYWYRQSLGQGPEFLIYFQGTGAADDSGLPNDRFFAVRPEGSVSTLKIQRTERGDSAVYLCASSLEAETQYFGPGTRLLVL.

With regard to this clone: Other DNA sequences in the same sample also yield this CDR3. This chain joins TRBV5-4 and TRBJ2-7, with D unresolved. The CDR3 sequence is 12 residues long. CDR1 SGHNT and CDR2 YYREEE come from the germline V gene (reference sequence). Trimming took 0 bases from V and 3 from J, leaving 4 bases between them. CDR3 sequence reads: CASSLGDYEQYF. For the CDR3, the DNA is TGTGCCAGCAGCTTGGGAGACTACGAGCAGTACTTC.

On this clone itself: This specimen includes other DNA sequences encoding the same CDR3. This sequence joins TRBV5-1 and TRBJ1-1, with unresolved D. CDR1 SGHRS and CDR2 YFSETQ come from the germline V gene. Trimming took 2 bases from V and 5 from J, leaving 7 bases between them. The CDR3 covers 12 residues. CDR3 sequence: CASSLEGTEAFF. The CDR3 region has the DNA TGCGCCAGCAGCTTAGAGGGAACTGAAGCTTTCTTT.

Notes on this clone: This same CDR3 is encoded by further DNA sequences in the sample. The chain combines TRBV18 with TRBJ1-1; perhaps TRBD1 as D (5 bases). CDR1 is KGHSH, CDR2 LQKENI, per germline. Trimming shortened V by 2 bases and J by 5 bases, and 9 bases separated the two germline ends. CDR3 size: 13 residues. The CDR3 is CASSPAGYTEAFF. In nucleotides, the CDR3 is TGTGCCAGCTCACCAGCAGGGTATACTGAAGCTTTCTTT. Drawing the rest from reference TRBV18 and TRBJ1-1, the complete variable domain is NAGVMQNPRHLVRRRGQEARLRCSPMKGHSHVYWYRQLPEEGLKFMVYLQKENIIDESGMPKERFSAEFPKEGPSILRIQQVVRGDSAAYFCASSPAGYTEAFFGQGTRLTVV.

A note on this clone: This specimen includes other DNA sequences encoding the same CDR3. The chain couples TRBV18 to TRBJ2-7; perhaps TRBD1 as D (6 bases). The CDR3 has 13 amino acids. V lost 3 bases and J lost 4, with 10 bases in between. Germline V gene sequence: CDR1 KGHSH, CDR2 LQKENI. CDR3 sequence reads: CASSPLTGYEQYF. CDR3 nucleotide sequence: TGTGCCAGCTCACCCCTTACAGGGTACGAGCAGTACTTC. Based on the CDR3 plus reference TRBV18 and TRBJ2-7, the full variable domain is NAGVMQNPRHLVRRRGQEARLRCSPMKGHSHVYWYRQLPEEGLKFMVYLQKENIIDESGMPKERFSAEFPKEGPSILRIQQVVRGDSAAYFCASSPLTGYEQYFGPGTRLTVT.

This chain joins TRBV27 and TRBJ2-3; the D is unclear. This CDR3 region has 14 residues. From germline, CDR1 is MNHEY and CDR2 SMNVEV (reference sequence). Trimming pared 3 bases from V and 0 bases from J, leaving 7 bases between. CDR3 bases: TGTGCCAGCAGTTTCAAGGGAAGCACAGATACGCAGTATTTT. This gives the protein CASSFKGSTDTQYF.

The chain is built from TRBV12-5 and TRBJ2-2; 12 bases are a match to TRBD2. The length of the CDR3 is 16 residues. The germline gives CDR1 LGHNT, CDR2 FRNRAP. The trim removed 6 bases at V and 7 bases at J, leaving 9 bases unmatched. The CDR3 region has the DNA TGTGCTAGTGGGATCCCGACTAGCGGGGGAGGCGGGGAGCTGTTTTTT. Translated: CASGIPTSGGGGELFF.

V usage is TRBV28 and J usage is TRBJ2-7; 7 bases map to TRBD1. CDR1 is MDHEN, CDR2 SYDVKM, per germline. V shed 3 bases and J 0 bases; nucleotides not matched to a gene: 8. This CDR3 is 16 amino acids long. The CDR3 DNA follows: TGTGCCAGCAGTTTTCTGGTCAGGGGGAGCTCCTACGAGCAGTACTTC. This translates into CASSFLVRGSSYEQYF.

The V gene is TRBV10-2, the J gene TRBJ2-3; D gene unclear. The ends were cut back, 8 bases at V and 4 bases at J, with 13 bases in the middle. This CDR3 contains 13 residues. CDR1 is WSHSY, CDR2 SAAADI, per germline. CDR3 nucleotide sequence: TGCGCCAGCTCGTGGGATCGCTCAGATACGCAGTATTTT. Protein: CASSWDRSDTQYF.

The chain has TRBV18 and TRBJ1-2; TRBD1 matches at 7 bases. The CDR3 consists of 14 residues. Germline lookup yields CDR1 KGHSH and CDR2 LQKENI. Unmatched junction bases numbered 4, after V lost 4 bases and J lost 2 bases. For the CDR3, the DNA is TGTGCCAGCTCACAGGGACAGCCCAACTATGGCTACACCTTC. As protein: CASSQGQPNYGYTF.

The J gene is TRBJ2-5, the V gene TRBV7-9; D not resolved. Trimming left V 5 bases short and J 2 bases short, with 15 bases between. Germline V gene sequence: CDR1 SEHNR, CDR2 FQNEAQ (reference sequence). This CDR3 has 15 amino acids. The CDR3 region has the DNA TGTGCCAGCAGCCGATACGGCCCATTACAAGAGACCCAGTACTTC. This encodes CASSRYGPLQETQYF.

The chain has TRBV19 and TRBJ2-5, with D uncertain. The CDR3 length is 17 residues. V was clipped by 5 bases and J by 4 bases, with 23 bases between them. Germline V gene lookup returns CDR1 LNHDA and CDR2 SQIVND (reference sequence). This CDR3 is CASSAGLWTALSETQYF. The CDR3 region has the DNA TGTGCCAGTAGTGCCGGCCTATGGACGGCTCTCTCAGAGACCCAGTACTTC.